This T cell receptor (beta chain) was sequenced in a study of Ad26.COV2.S vaccination and SARS-CoV-2 variants. On the study more broadly: Intramuscular Ad26.COV2.S doses were given once or twice, 56 days apart.

Here immunoSEQ multiplex PCR was the method, and the copy in TCRdb shows in-frame clones only, minus some. Seen here are more than 300,000 clones, 70% to 90% observed once, and the top ten hold 1.9%. This CDR3 is built from 16 residues. Germline trimming cut 7 bases from V and 0 bases from J; bases unmatched to any gene: 8. Per the germline V gene, CDR1 is LNHDA and CDR2 is SQIVND (reference sequence). Noted treatment: approximately 18 received Ad26.COV2.S at low or high dose, single or two shots; five or six received placebo; per-sample allocation not given. Repertoires come from day 63 after the first vaccine or placebo injection. Boston hosted the donor, who was an adult aged 18-55 years. An Ad26 vector was used to express Wuhan-strain SARS-CoV-2 spike as the vaccine.

The V call is TRBV19, the J call TRBJ1-5; TRBD1 matches at 8 bases. The sample consisted of peripheral blood, taken in a trial of Ad26.COV2.S vaccine versus placebo. The TCR originated in a person between 18 and 65 years old who received the Ad26.COV2.S COVID-19 vaccine or a placebo. The CDR3 nucleotides read TGTGCCAGTACGGACAGGGTATCATATAGCAATCAGCCCCAGCATTTT. This codes for CASTDRVSYSNQPQHF.